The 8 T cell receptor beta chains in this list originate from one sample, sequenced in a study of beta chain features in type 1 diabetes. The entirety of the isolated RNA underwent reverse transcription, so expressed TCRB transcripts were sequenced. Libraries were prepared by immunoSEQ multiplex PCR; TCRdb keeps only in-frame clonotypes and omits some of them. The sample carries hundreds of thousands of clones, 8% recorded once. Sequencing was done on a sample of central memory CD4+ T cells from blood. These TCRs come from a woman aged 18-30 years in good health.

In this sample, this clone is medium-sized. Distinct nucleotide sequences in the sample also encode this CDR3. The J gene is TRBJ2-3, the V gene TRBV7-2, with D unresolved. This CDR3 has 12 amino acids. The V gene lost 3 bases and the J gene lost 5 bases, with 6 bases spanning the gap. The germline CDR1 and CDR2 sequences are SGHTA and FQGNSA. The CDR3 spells CASSFLRDTQYF. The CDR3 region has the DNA TGTGCCAGCAGCTTTCTGCGAGATACGCAGTATTTT.

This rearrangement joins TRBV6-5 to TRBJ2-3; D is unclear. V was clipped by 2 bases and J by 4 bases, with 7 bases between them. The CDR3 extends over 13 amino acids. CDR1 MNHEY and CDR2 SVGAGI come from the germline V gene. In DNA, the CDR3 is TGTGCCAGCAGTTACCGACTGTCAGATACGCAGTATTTT. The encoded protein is CASSYRLSDTQYF.

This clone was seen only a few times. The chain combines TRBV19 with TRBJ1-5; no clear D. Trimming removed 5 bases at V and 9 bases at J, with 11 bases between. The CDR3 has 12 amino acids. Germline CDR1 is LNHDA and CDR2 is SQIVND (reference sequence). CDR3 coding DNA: TGTGCCAGTAGTGCCCGGTCTCGGCCCCAGCATTTT. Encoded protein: CASSARSRPQHF.

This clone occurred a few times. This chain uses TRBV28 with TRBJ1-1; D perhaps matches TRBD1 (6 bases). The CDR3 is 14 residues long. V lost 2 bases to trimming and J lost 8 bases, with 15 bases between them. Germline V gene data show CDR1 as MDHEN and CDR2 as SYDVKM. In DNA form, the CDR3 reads TGTGCCAGCAGTTTAGGCGGGACAAGACAAGAAGCTTTCTTT. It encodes CASSLGGTRQEAFF. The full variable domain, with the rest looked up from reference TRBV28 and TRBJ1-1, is DVKVTQSSRYLVKRTGEKVFLECVQDMDHENMFWYRQDPGLGLRLIYFSYDVKMKEKGDIPEGYSVSREKKERFSLILESASTNQTSMYLCASSLGGTRQEAFFGQGTRLTVV.

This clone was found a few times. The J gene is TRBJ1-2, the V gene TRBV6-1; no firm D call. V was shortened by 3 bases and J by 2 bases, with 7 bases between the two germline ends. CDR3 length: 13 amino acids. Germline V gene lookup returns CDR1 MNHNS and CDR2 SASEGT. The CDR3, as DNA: TGTGCCAGCAGTGACGGGCAAAACTATGGCTACACCTTC. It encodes CASSDGQNYGYTF.

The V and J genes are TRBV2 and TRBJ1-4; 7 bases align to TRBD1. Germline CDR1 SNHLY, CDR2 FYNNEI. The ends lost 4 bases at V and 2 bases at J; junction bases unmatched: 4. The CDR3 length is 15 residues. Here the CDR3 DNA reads TGTGCCAGCAGTGTTTCGGGACAGACTAATGAAAAACTGTTTTTT. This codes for CASSVSGQTNEKLFF.

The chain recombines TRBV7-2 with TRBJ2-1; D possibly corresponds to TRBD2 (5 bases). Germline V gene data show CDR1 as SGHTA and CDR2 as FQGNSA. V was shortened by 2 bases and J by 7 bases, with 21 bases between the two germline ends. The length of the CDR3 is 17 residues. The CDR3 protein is CASSLSTSGFVRNEQFF. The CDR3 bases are TGTGCCAGCAGCTTATCTACGTCGGGGTTCGTGCGGAATGAGCAGTTCTTC.

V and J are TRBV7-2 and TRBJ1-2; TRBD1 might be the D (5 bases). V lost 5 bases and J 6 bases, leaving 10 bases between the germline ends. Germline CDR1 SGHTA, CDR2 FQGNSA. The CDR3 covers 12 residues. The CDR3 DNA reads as TGTGCCAGCAGCCCTGGGACGGATGGCTACACCTTC. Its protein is CASSPGTDGYTF.